This T cell receptor (beta chain) is drawn from a study of blood T cell repertoires in COVID-19. Across the whole study: The United States, Italy and Spain provided the acute and convalescent COVID-19 samples.

The CDR3 loop spans 14 amino acids. Between the trimmed V and J ends, which lost 4 bases and 0 bases, there was a span of 11 bases. Germline V CDR1 and CDR2: SQVTM, ANQGSEA. The data were produced by immunoSEQ multiplex PCR, yet TCRdb's version contains in-frame clones alone and is incomplete. The sample includes 350,000 to 450,000 clones, 85% to 90% of them seen just once. This receptor was obtained from a human donor in a cohort sampled during active COVID-19. The specimen sequenced was peripheral blood. The J gene is TRBJ2-3, the V gene TRBV29-1; the D gene is possibly TRBD1 (5 bases). For the CDR3, the DNA is TGCAGCGTTGCTACAGGTCATAGCACAGATACGCAGTATTTT. Its protein is CSVATGHSTDTQYF.